One and the same sample provided the 13 T cell receptor beta chains below, sequenced in a study of blood T cell repertoires in COVID-19. Using immunoSEQ multiplex PCR, the repertoire was profiled, and TCRdb retains in-frame clones only, with some absent. This table has 270,000 or so clones, roughly nine tenths appearing once. Source material: peripheral blood. Every receptor here comes from a woman aged 30 to 39 with COVID-19, enrolled during active disease.

V gene TRBV3-1 (or the pseudogene TRBV3-2) combines with J gene TRBJ1-4; D ambiguous. The CDR3 sequence is 13 residues long. V was clipped by 9 bases and J by 4 bases, with 12 bases between them. The germline V gene has CDR1 LGHDT and CDR2 YNNKEL (reference sequence). The CDR3 nucleotides read TGTGCCAGTTCCATTGGCCTTAATGAAAAACTGTTTTTT. Protein sequence: CASSIGLNEKLFF.

The chain is built from TRBV10-1 and TRBJ2-7; tentatively, D is TRBD1 (6 bases). V shed 4 bases and J shed 3 bases, with 7 bases lying between them. The CDR3 length is 12 residues. Germline V gene sequence: CDR1 WNHNN, CDR2 SYGVQD (reference sequence). The CDR3 is CASSARGYEQYF. The DNA for the CDR3 is TGCGCCAGCAGTGCCAGGGGCTACGAGCAGTACTTC.

This sequence joins TRBV3-1 (or the pseudogene TRBV3-2) and TRBJ2-1, with TRBD2 identical over 9 bases. The CDR3 has 16 amino acids. Germline trimming cut 0 bases from V and 6 bases from J; bases unmatched to any gene: 6. Germline V gene data show CDR1 as LGHDT and CDR2 as YNNKEL (reference sequence). The CDR3 coding sequence is TGTGCCAGCAGCCAAGATAGAGTAGCGGGGGTCAATGAGCAGTTCTTC. This gives the protein CASSQDRVAGVNEQFF.

The chain is built from TRBV7-9 and TRBJ2-7; the D gene is possibly TRBD2 (5 bases). Germline CDR1 and CDR2: SEHNR and FQNEAQ (reference sequence). This CDR3 region has 13 residues. Trimming removed 1 base from V and 3 bases from J, with 7 bases in between. CDR3 loop: CASSLERSYEQYF. In DNA, the CDR3 is TGTGCCAGCAGCTTAGAGCGGAGCTACGAGCAGTACTTC.

The chain joins TRBV7-4 to TRBJ2-3; 9 bases are a match to TRBD2. The CDR3 spans 18 residues. CDR1 is SGHVT and CDR2 is SQSDAQ in the germline V gene. With 3 bases clipped from V and 2 bases from J, the junction kept 12 bases outside the gene matches. CDR3 region: CASSFPGLAGYLTDTQYF. The CDR3 coding sequence is TGTGCCAGCAGCTTCCCTGGCCTAGCGGGGTATCTCACAGATACGCAGTATTTT. The full variable domain, its missing parts supplied by reference TRBV7-4 and TRBJ2-3, is GAGVSQSPRYKVAKRGRDVALRCDSISGHVTLYWYRQTLGQGSEVLTYSQSDAQRDKSGRPSGRFSAERPERSVSTLKIQRTEQGDSAVYLCASSFPGLAGYLTDTQYFGPGTRLTVL.

The chain couples TRBV7-6 to TRBJ2-6; D unresolved. Trimming left V 1 base short and J 3 bases short, with 7 bases between. Germline CDR1 reads SGHVS; CDR2 reads FNYEAQ. The CDR3 sequence is 15 residues long. The CDR3 nucleotides read TGTGCCAGCAGCTTAGGATCGGTTGGGGCCAACGTCCTGACTTTC. Encoded protein: CASSLGSVGANVLTF.

The chain is built from TRBV5-1 and TRBJ1-1; weak D call: TRBD1 (6 bases). The CDR3 spans 14 residues. V was pared by 7 bases and J by 1 base, with 14 bases between. CDR1 and CDR2 (germline): SGHRS, YFSETQ. The CDR3, as DNA: TGCGCCAGCCGAAGGGGGGGACCGAACACTGAAGCTTTCTTT. As protein: CASRRGGPNTEAFF. Filled out from reference TRBV5-1 and TRBJ1-1, the complete variable domain reads KAGVTQTPRYLIKTRGQQVTLSCSPISGHRSVSWYQQTPGQGLQFLFEYFSETQRNKGNFPGRFSGRQFSNSRSEMNVSTLELGDSALYLCASRRGGPNTEAFFGQGTRLTVV.

In regard to this clone: The limits of the CDR3 on the DNA are not certain, so only TCRdb's listed CDR3 is given. The chain joins TRBV28 to TRBJ1-6. The CDR3 totals 15 residues, both ends included. The germline CDR1 and CDR2 sequences are MDHEN and SYDVKM. CDR3 amino acids: CASSSSPRTHSPLHF.

V usage is TRBV11-1 and J usage is TRBJ1-6; 8 nucleotides match TRBD1. The J segment lost 8 bases and the V segment lost 5 bases, leaving 5 bases of the junction unmatched. There are 14 residues in the CDR3. Looked up from germline, CDR1 is SGHAT and CDR2 is FQDESV (reference sequence). The CDR3 loop reads CASSPDRGDSPLHF. CDR3 DNA sequence: TGTGCCAGCAGCCCCGACAGGGGCGATTCACCCCTCCACTTT.

V usage is TRBV4-2 and J usage is TRBJ2-7, with 8 bases identical to TRBD2. The V segment lost 0 bases and the J segment 3 bases; nucleotides outside the gene matches: 4. The CDR3 covers 15 residues. Germline values: CDR1 LGHNA, CDR2 YNFKEQ. CDR3 sequence: CASSQEPGLVYEQYF. In DNA, the CDR3 is TGTGCCAGCAGCCAAGAGCCGGGACTAGTCTACGAGCAGTACTTC.

The chain has TRBV7-9 and TRBJ2-2; D may be TRBD2 (5 bases). V was trimmed by 5 bases and J by 7 bases, leaving 14 bases between them. Germline CDR1 reads SEHNR; CDR2 reads FQNEAQ (reference sequence). There are 14 residues in the CDR3. In DNA, the CDR3 is TGTGCCAGCAGCAACCGGGATCTACACGGGGAGCTGTTTTTT. Amino acid sequence: CASSNRDLHGELFF.

The V gene is TRBV5-1, the J gene TRBJ1-5, with a weak D call TRBD1 (5 bases). CDR3 length: 18 residues. Germline V gene data show CDR1 as SGHRS and CDR2 as YFSETQ. V lost 0 bases and J 2 bases, leaving 18 bases between the germline ends. The CDR3 nucleotides are TGCGCCAGCAGCTTGGGCCCACCTTTGGGGGGGGGCAATCAGCCCCAGCATTTT. Translation: CASSLGPPLGGGNQPQHF.

The chain has TRBV5-1 and TRBJ1-3, with 8 bases aligning to TRBD1. Germline V gene sequence: CDR1 SGHRS, CDR2 YFSETQ. Unmatched junction bases numbered 5, after V lost 2 bases and J lost 1 base. This CDR3 is 16 amino acids long. This CDR3 reads CASSFSGGQSGNTIYF. In DNA, the CDR3 is TGCGCCAGCAGCTTTTCAGGGGGCCAATCTGGAAACACCATATATTTT.